These 26 T cell receptor beta chains were sequenced from one sample in a study of regulatory and conventional T cells in RAG deficiency. Repertoires were generated with immunoSEQ multiplex PCR, while TCRdb's copy carries only in-frame clones and drops some. The sample contains roughly 30,000 clones, about 93% of which appear only once. Genomic DNA came from blood regulatory T cells gated CD4+ CD25-high CD127-low. These data also featured in a second study, about regulatory T cells. That investigation notes: Primers: 52 TRBV forward and 13 TRBJ reverse.

Sequencing was carried out using Tregs sorted from blood. Receptors originate from a human donor in good health.

The chain uses TRBV6-5 and TRBJ1-2, with D perhaps matching TRBD1 (5 bases). The CDR3 has 13 residues. Germline V gene sequence: CDR1 MNHEY, CDR2 SVGAGI. Trimming pared 6 bases from V and 4 bases from J, leaving 12 bases between. CDR3 coding DNA: TGTGCCAGCAGCCCCACAGGACCCTATGGCTACACCTTC. This gives the protein CASSPTGPYGYTF.

This CDR3 is CASSELDSARPQHF. CDR3 DNA sequence: TGTGCCAGCAGTGAATTAGACAGCGCGCGGCCCCAGCATTTT. The chain couples TRBV6-1 to TRBJ1-5; possibly TRBD1 for D (5 bases). The CDR3 length is 14 residues. The V and J ends lost 2 bases and 9 bases respectively, with 14 bases between them. CDR1 and CDR2 from the germline V gene are MNHNS and SASEGT.

The chain couples TRBV5-6 to TRBJ1-2; D is unclear. Per germline, CDR1 SGHDT and CDR2 YYEEEE. The V gene lost 0 bases and the J gene lost 8 bases, with 17 bases spanning the gap. This CDR3 has 15 residues. CDR3 nucleotides: TGTGCCAGCAGCTTGGGGTCCGGCCAGCCAGGAGGCTACACCTTC. It specifies CASSLGSGQPGGYTF.

The J gene is TRBJ2-3, the V gene TRBV7-9; 9 bases agree with TRBD1. The CDR3 consists of 15 residues. V was pared by 6 bases and J by 0 bases, with 4 bases of the junction left unmatched. Germline V gene lookup returns CDR1 SEHNR and CDR2 FQNEAQ (reference sequence). CDR3 sequence (DNA): TGTGCCAGCAGACGACAGGGGGGGAGCACAGATACGCAGTATTTT. Translated, it gives CASRRQGGSTDTQYF.

The chain employs TRBV7-2 and TRBJ2-2; the D is unclear. This CDR3 contains 14 residues. The germline V gene has CDR1 SGHTA and CDR2 FQGNSA. Trimming took 1 base from V and 5 from J, leaving 8 bases between them. CDR3 sequence (DNA): TGTGCCAGCAGCTTAGGTAGAGAAACCGGGGAGCTGTTTTTT. Its protein is CASSLGRETGELFF. Together with reference TRBV7-2 and TRBJ2-2, the CDR3 gives the full variable domain: GAGVSQSPSNKVTEKGKDVELRCDPISGHTALYWYRQSLGQGLEFLIYFQGNSAPDKSGLPSDRFSAERTGGSVSTLTIQRTQQEDSAVYLCASSLGRETGELFFGEGSRLTVL.

The J gene is TRBJ2-3, the V gene TRBV12-5; a weak D match, TRBD2 (6 bases). The V and J ends lost 5 bases and 4 bases respectively, with 13 bases between them. CDR1 is LGHNT, CDR2 FRNRAP, per germline. This CDR3 has 14 residues. The CDR3 sequence: CASGLPLAADTQYF. In nucleotides, the CDR3 is TGTGCTAGTGGTCTGCCACTAGCCGCAGATACGCAGTATTTT.

This chain connects TRBV5-1 to TRBJ2-5; TRBD2 aligns across 7 bases. Germline values: CDR1 SGHRS, CDR2 YFSETQ. The CDR3 contains 14 residues. V shed 9 bases, J shed 9 bases, and the junction held 17 bases outside the gene matches. The CDR3 nucleotides read TGCGCCACCTCACCCGGGACTACAGGCGCATCCCAGTACTTC. Encoded protein: CATSPGTTGASQYF.

The chain has TRBV7-9 and TRBJ2-7; 14 bases align to TRBD2. CDR3 length: 18 residues. Germline trimming cut 5 bases from V and 7 bases from J; bases unmatched to any gene: 16. Germline assignment: CDR1 SEHNR and CDR2 FQNEAQ (reference sequence). CDR3 bases: TGTGCCAGCAGCGTGGTCGGACTAGCGGGGGGCCCTCGCGGGGAGCAGTACTTC. Amino acids: CASSVVGLAGGPRGEQYF.

The rearrangement joins TRBV18 to TRBJ1-2; D gene ambiguous. From germline, CDR1 is KGHSH and CDR2 LQKENI. Trimming cost V 5 bases and J 3 bases, with 13 bases left between them. The CDR3 consists of 14 residues. The CDR3 region has the DNA TGTGCCAGCTCAAGGCGTGAAGGGTACTATGGCTACACCTTC. Amino acids: CASSRREGYYGYTF.

The chain uses TRBV6-1 and TRBJ1-1, with D uncertain. V lost 7 bases, J lost 7 bases, and 10 bases lay in between. The germline V gene has CDR1 MNHNS and CDR2 SASEGT. The CDR3 covers 11 residues. The CDR3 nucleotides read TGTGCCAGCACGCGGGGAATTGAAGCTTTCTTT. This encodes CASTRGIEAFF.

The rearrangement joins TRBV18 to TRBJ2-7; D is unresolved. V lost 6 bases and J 0 bases, leaving 12 bases between the germline ends. This CDR3 region has 14 residues. Germline V gene data show CDR1 as KGHSH and CDR2 as LQKENI. CDR3 sequence reads: CASSRSPSSYEQYF. The CDR3 DNA reads as TGTGCCAGCTCTCGGAGCCCCAGCTCCTACGAGCAGTACTTC.

The chain is built from TRBV6-5 and TRBJ1-5; D not resolved. This CDR3 has 12 amino acids. Trimming stripped 0 bases from V and 7 bases from J, with 4 bases between. Germline assignment: CDR1 MNHEY and CDR2 SVGAGI. The CDR3 DNA follows: TGTGCCAGCAGTTACTCTCGGCAGCCCCAGCATTTT. Protein: CASSYSRQPQHF.

CDR3 coding DNA: TGTGCCAGCAGCGCAGGGACAGGGTATGGTGAAAAACTGTTTTTT. It translates to CASSAGTGYGEKLFF. This chain connects TRBV9 to TRBJ1-4, with TRBD1 identical over 9 bases. The CDR3 contains 15 residues. Germline trimming cut 3 bases from V and 7 bases from J; bases unmatched to any gene: 7. Germline values: CDR1 SGDLS, CDR2 YYNGEE.

The V call is TRBV18, the J call TRBJ1-1; D ambiguous. CDR1 is KGHSH and CDR2 is LQKENI in the germline V gene. V lost 2 bases and J lost 5, with 15 bases in between. CDR3 length: 15 residues. The CDR3 reads CASSPSTVFGTEAFF. The CDR3 nucleotides read TGTGCCAGCTCACCATCAACGGTGTTTGGGACTGAAGCTTTCTTT.

The chain uses TRBV14 and TRBJ1-6; a weak D match, TRBD1 (5 bases). The CDR3 is 16 residues long. Deletions cut 4 bases from V and 0 bases from J, with 10 bases between. Germline V gene sequence: CDR1 SGHDN, CDR2 FVKESK. The CDR3 loop is CASSRAGSSYNSPLHF. The CDR3 DNA sequence: TGTGCCAGCAGCCGGGCAGGGAGCTCCTATAATTCACCCCTCCACTTT.

The rearrangement links TRBV5-1 to TRBJ1-2, with a weak D call TRBD1 (5 bases). Germline CDR1 is SGHRS and CDR2 is YFSETQ. The V and J ends lost 7 bases and 3 bases respectively, with 10 bases between them. The CDR3 has 12 residues. The CDR3 sequence: CASGDRYYGYTF. CDR3 sequence (DNA): TGCGCCAGCGGGGACCGATACTATGGCTACACCTTC.

J is TRBJ2-4 and V is TRBV5-1, with TRBD2 as a possible D gene (6 bases). The ends were cut back, 0 bases at V and 9 bases at J, with 7 bases in the middle. CDR1 and CDR2 (germline): SGHRS, YFSETQ. There are 12 residues in the CDR3. CDR3 residues: CASSLAGGIQYF. The CDR3 DNA follows: TGCGCCAGCAGCTTGGCCGGGGGCATTCAGTACTTC.

The chain couples TRBV5-1 to TRBJ2-7; possible D gene TRBD1, 7 bases. The V gene's germline CDR1 is SGHRS and CDR2 YFSETQ. The CDR3 runs to 14 residues. V shed 4 bases and J shed 3 bases, with 14 bases lying between them. The CDR3 is CASSRGTDNYEQYF. The CDR3 DNA is TGCGCCAGCAGCCGCGGGACAGATAACTACGAGCAGTACTTC.

This chain joins TRBV11-2 and TRBJ2-7; D perhaps matches TRBD2 (5 bases). Trimming cost V 5 bases and J 3 bases, with 17 bases left between them. This CDR3 is 15 amino acids long. Germline-derived CDR1 and CDR2 are SGHAT and FQNNGV. For the CDR3, the DNA is TGTGCCAGCAGCCTAGCACGCGTATTTAGCTACGAGCAGTACTTC. Protein sequence: CASSLARVFSYEQYF.

The chain uses TRBV5-1 and TRBJ2-2, with D perhaps assigned TRBD1 or TRBD2 (5 bases each). Germline V gives CDR1 SGHRS, CDR2 YFSETQ. The CDR3 contains 13 residues. V lost 6 bases to trimming and J lost 2 bases, with 8 bases between them. DNA of the CDR3: TGCGCCAGCAAGAGGGGAAACACCGGGGAGCTGTTTTTT. As protein: CASKRGNTGELFF.

The chain has TRBV5-1 and TRBJ1-2, with a possible D match to TRBD1 (5 bases). The V and J ends lost 1 base and 8 bases respectively, with 9 bases between them. Germline CDR1 is SGHRS and CDR2 is YFSETQ. The CDR3 spans 12 residues. The DNA for the CDR3 is TGCGCCAGCAGCTTGACGGGGGTAGGCTACACCTTC. Residues: CASSLTGVGYTF. The full variable domain, rest sourced from reference TRBV5-1 and TRBJ1-2, is KAGVTQTPRYLIKTRGQQVTLSCSPISGHRSVSWYQQTPGQGLQFLFEYFSETQRNKGNFPGRFSGRQFSNSRSEMNVSTLELGDSALYLCASSLTGVGYTFGSGTRLTVV.

This chain joins TRBV19 and TRBJ1-2; 9 bases are a match to TRBD1. V dropped 8 bases and J dropped 4; count of bases not matched to a gene: 8. This CDR3 is 14 amino acids long. The germline V gene encodes CDR1 LNHDA and CDR2 SQIVND (reference sequence). The CDR3 bases are TGTGCCAGTGCGAGACAGGGGGTAGGCTATGGCTACACCTTC. Translation gives CASARQGVGYGYTF.

The rearrangement uses TRBV2 and TRBJ2-4; possible D gene TRBD1, 6 bases. CDR1 and CDR2 (germline): SNHLY, FYNNEI. This CDR3 region has 13 residues. Trimming removed 5 bases from V and 5 bases from J, with 10 bases in between. The CDR3 DNA reads as TGTGCCAGCAGTCGACAGGCAGAAAACATTCAGTACTTC. It specifies CASSRQAENIQYF.

A few counts support this clone. V and J are TRBV5-1 and TRBJ2-3, with 7 bases that match TRBD2. V was clipped by 2 bases and J by 5 bases; unmatched bases: 11. The CDR3 runs to 16 residues. Germline V gives CDR1 SGHRS, CDR2 YFSETQ. The DNA for the CDR3 is TGCGCCAGCAGCTTTGACTTGCGGGGGTCCCAAGATACGCAGTATTTT. Amino acids: CASSFDLRGSQDTQYF.

This clone was picked up one time. The chain has TRBV5-1 and TRBJ1-2; D might be TRBD1 (5 bases). In germline, CDR1 is SGHRS, CDR2 YFSETQ. The V end lost 3 bases, the J end lost 7 bases, and 16 bases lay between the germline ends. This CDR3 has 14 amino acids. CDR3 sequence reads: CASSSQRGEVGYTF. In nucleotides, the CDR3 is TGCGCCAGCAGCTCGCAACGGGGGGAGGTTGGCTACACCTTC.

The chain has TRBV27 and TRBJ2-4; 7 bases match TRBD1. This CDR3 region has 15 residues. Trimming cost V 5 bases and J 3 bases; bases outside gene matches: 7. Per the germline V gene, CDR1 is MNHEY and CDR2 is SMNVEV (reference sequence). CDR3 residues: CASSLSWDSKNIQYF. CDR3 sequence (DNA): TGTGCCAGCAGTCTCTCATGGGACAGCAAAAACATTCAGTACTTC.